This passage covers 22 T cell receptor beta chains from one sample sequenced in a study of blood T cells in healthy people across ages. A second PCR, run for roughly 7 to 12 cycles, used a sample-barcoded 5' primer plus a J-beta primer mix. One entry per CDR3 protein, called by TCRdb with MiXCR from the 5' RACE reads. The repertoire holds over 450,000 distinct CDR3 sequences, with around 24% as singletons. The sample was also linked to a second study, of T cells of mothers and their children.

The material sequenced was blood. The receptors stem from a boy younger than 18 in good health.

J is TRBJ2-5 and V is TRBV27; 7 nucleotides match TRBD2. Judging by the DNA end, TRBJ2-7 fits better; the J call may be wrong. The CDR3 extends over 15 amino acids. The germline V gene has CDR1 MNHEY and CDR2 SMNVEV (reference sequence). This CDR3 reads CASSLSAGDTYEQYF. The DNA for the CDR3 is TGTGCCAGCTCCCTATCGGCGGGAGATACCTACGAGCAGTACTTC.

This clonotype was seen many times. The gene calls are TRBV5-6 and TRBJ2-1; 11 nucleotides match TRBD2. Germline CDR1 is SGHDT and CDR2 is YYEEEE. The V gene end was trimmed by 3 bases and the J gene end by 4 bases; junction bases not matched to a gene: 9. The CDR3 contains 17 residues. The CDR3 protein is CASSSSLGLAEYNEQFF. CDR3 coding DNA: TGTGCCAGCAGCTCGTCATTGGGACTAGCGGAATACAATGAGCAGTTCTTC.

In this sample, this clonotype turned up a few times. The CDR3 is CASSQGVIAKNIQYF. The CDR3 bases are TGCGCCAGCAGCCAAGGGGTGATAGCCAAAAACATTCAGTACTTC. V gene TRBV4-1 combines with J gene TRBJ2-4; D unresolved. With 1 base removed from V and 0 bases from J, the gap between germline ends came to 7 bases. Germline lookup yields CDR1 MGHRA and CDR2 YSYEKL. The CDR3 sequence is 15 residues long.

The chain links TRBV12-3 or TRBV12-4 to TRBJ2-2, with 9 bases that match TRBD2. The CDR3 covers 15 residues. The CDR3 nucleotides read TGTGCTTGCTACCCGGGACTAGCCTTCACCGGGGAGCTGTTTTTT. It translates to CACYPGLAFTGELFF.

This clonotype was seen more than once but under ten times. J is TRBJ2-5 and V is TRBV5-5; 8 positions agree with TRBD1. The better agreement between TRBJ2-7 and the DNA end casts doubt on the J call. This CDR3 is 16 amino acids long. Germline V CDR1 and CDR2: SGHKS, YYEKEE (reference sequence). CDR3 bases: TGTGCCAGCAGCACCACTCAGGGACAGGCCCCCTACGAGCAGTACTTC. Amino acid sequence: CASSTTQGQAPYEQYF.

This clonotype was picked up a small number of times. The chain links TRBV20-1 to TRBJ2-1; 8 bases are shared with TRBD1. Per germline, CDR1 DFQATT and CDR2 SNEGSKA (reference sequence). The CDR3 has 16 amino acids. The ends lost 3 bases at V and 1 base at J; junction bases unmatched: 8. DNA of the CDR3: TGCAGTGCTAGCTCAGGACAGGGAAGATCCTACAATGAGCAGTTCTTC. Translated, it gives CSASSGQGRSYNEQFF.

This clonotype was observed a handful of times. J is TRBJ1-4 and V is TRBV3-1; D remains ambiguous. V was cut by 1 base and J by 8 bases, with 20 bases left in between. Germline CDR1 LGHDT, CDR2 YNNKEL (reference sequence). This CDR3 contains 17 residues. CDR3 residues: CASSQVRPLSGYEKLFF. The CDR3 nucleotides read TGTGCCAGCAGCCAAGTAAGGCCTCTGTCGGGATACGAAAAACTGTTTTTT. Full variable domain (rest looked up from reference TRBV3-1 and TRBJ1-4): DTAVSQTPKYLVTQMGNDKSIKCEQNLGHDTMYWYKQDSKKFLKIMFSYNNKELIINETVPNRFSPKSPDKAHLNLHINSLELGDSAVYFCASSQVRPLSGYEKLFFGSGTQLSVL.

As DNA, the CDR3 is TGTGCCAGCAGTTACTCGAGGGGTAGGGGCGGTGGCACTGAAGCTTTCTTT. Protein: CASSYSRGRGGGTEAFF. This chain uses TRBV6-5 with TRBJ1-1; D perhaps matches TRBD1 (5 bases). Trimming removed 0 bases from V and 4 bases from J, with 18 bases in between. CDR1 is MNHEY and CDR2 is SVGAGI in the germline V gene. CDR3 length equals 17 residues.

This clonotype came up a few times. The rearrangement joins TRBV12-3 or TRBV12-4 to TRBJ1-4; possibly TRBD1 for D (6 bases). V was clipped by 2 bases and J by 5 bases, with 12 bases between them. The CDR3 sequence is 15 residues long. The CDR3 DNA is TGTGCCAGCAGTTTAAACGCAGGGGCCAATGAAAAACTGTTTTTT. Its protein product is CASSLNAGANEKLFF.

V usage is TRBV12-3 or TRBV12-4 and J usage is TRBJ2-3, with 11 positions matching TRBD2. Trimming took 5 bases from V and 2 from J; bases not matched to a gene: 6. This CDR3 is 16 amino acids long. The CDR3 loop reads CASSPGLAANTDTQYF. CDR3 bases: TGTGCCAGCAGTCCGGGACTAGCGGCGAACACAGATACGCAGTATTTT.

The chain has TRBV7-2 and TRBJ1-4; no reliable D call. Germline V CDR1 and CDR2: SGHTA, FQGNSA. V was pared by 5 bases and J by 4 bases, with 11 bases between. The CDR3 length is 14 residues. The CDR3 loop reads CASSLPTVNEKLFF. In nucleotides, the CDR3 is TGTGCCAGCAGCCTACCGACGGTTAATGAAAAACTGTTTTTT.

The V gene is TRBV7-9, the J gene TRBJ2-7; TRBD1 or TRBD2 may be the D gene (5 bases each). Between the trimmed V and J ends, which lost 4 bases and 1 base, there was a span of 20 bases. The CDR3 covers 17 residues. Germline assignment: CDR1 SEHNR and CDR2 FQNEAQ (reference sequence). The CDR3 nucleotides read TGTGCCAGCAGCTCCCCGGGACCCCTTCCCCCTTCCTACGAGCAGTACTTC. Its translation is CASSSPGPLPPSYEQYF. The entire variable domain, with the rest obtained from reference TRBV7-9 and TRBJ2-7, is as follows: DTGVSQNPRHKITKRGQNVTFRCDPISEHNRLYWYRQTLGQGPEFLTYFQNEAQLEKSRLLSDRFSAERPKGSFSTLEIQRTEQGDSAMYLCASSSPGPLPPSYEQYFGPGTRLTVT.

The V and J genes are TRBV7-8 and TRBJ1-4; TRBD1 agrees at 9 bases. Germline assignment: CDR1 SGHVS and CDR2 FQNEAQ. V was clipped by 4 bases and J by 14 bases; unmatched bases: 11. The CDR3 extends over 14 amino acids. The CDR3 region is CASSSGTGLSVLFF. CDR3 DNA sequence: TGTGCCAGCAGCTCTGGGACAGGGCTAAGCGTTCTGTTTTTT.

To note about this clonotype: This CDR3 is missing its conserved last phenylalanine or tryptophan, likely due to a read error. This sequence joins TRBV2 and TRBJ2-5; maybe TRBD1 (5 bases). V was shortened by 0 bases and J by 4 bases, with 9 bases between the two germline ends. The CDR3 length is 14 residues. The germline gives CDR1 SNHLY, CDR2 FYNNEI. Written as DNA, the CDR3 is TGTGCCAGCAGTGAAGCAGGGGTAGGAGAGACCCAGTACCTC. This codes for CASSEAGVGETQYL.

There are a few counts of this clonotype. CDR3 coding DNA: TGTGCCAGCAGTTTAAGCAGGGGGATCAATCAGCCCCAGCATTTT. Encoded protein: CASSLSRGINQPQHF. The chain is built from TRBV27 and TRBJ1-5; 7 nucleotides line up with TRBD1. CDR1 is MNHEY and CDR2 is SMNVEV in the germline V gene (reference sequence). The junction had 4 bases not matched to a gene; V was cut back by 2 bases and J by 3 bases. The CDR3 spans 15 residues.

This clonotype was detected only a few times. The chain uses TRBV20-1 and TRBJ2-7; the D gene could be TRBD1 or TRBD2 (5 bases each). Germline V gene sequence: CDR1 DFQATT, CDR2 SNEGSKA (reference sequence). The CDR3 is 13 residues long. The CDR3 reads CSHYRDPGKEQYF. The CDR3 DNA follows: TGCAGCCATTATCGGGACCCCGGTAAGGAGCAGTACTTC.

This clonotype was counted at least ten times. The chain employs TRBV11-2 and TRBJ1-2; the D gene is possibly TRBD1 (5 bases). V lost 1 base and J lost 8, with 8 bases in between. The CDR3 has 12 amino acids. Germline assignment: CDR1 SGHAT and CDR2 FQNNGV. The CDR3 DNA follows: TGTGCCAGCAGCTTAGGCAGGGACGGCTACACCTTC. Translation gives CASSLGRDGYTF.

This chain connects TRBV10-3 to TRBJ1-1; 7 nucleotides agree with TRBD1. The CDR3 covers 12 residues. Looked up from germline, CDR1 is ENHRY and CDR2 is SYGVKD. With V trimmed by 7 bases and J by 4 bases, 3 bases remained unmatched. For the CDR3, the DNA is TGTGCCATCAACCAGGGGGGCACTGAAGCTTTCTTT. Protein product: CAINQGGTEAFF.

The rearrangement links TRBV9 to TRBJ2-6; 11 nucleotides align to TRBD2. CDR1 SGDLS and CDR2 YYNGEE come from the germline V gene. This CDR3 region has 17 residues. The ends lost 4 bases at V and 4 bases at J; junction bases unmatched: 7. The DNA for the CDR3 is TGTGCCAGCAGCAGACTAGCGGGAAAAGTGGGGGCCAACGTCCTGACTTTC. As protein: CASSRLAGKVGANVLTF.

Concerning this clonotype itself: The conserved phenylalanine or tryptophan is not found at the CDR3 terminus, so this likely reflects a read error. The V and J genes are TRBV4-3 and TRBJ1-5; 11 bases are shared with TRBD1. V lost 1 base and J lost 5; bases outside the gene matches: 1. This CDR3 has 15 residues. Germline loops: CDR1 LGHNA, CDR2 YSLEER. DNA for the CDR3: TGCGCCAGCAGCCAAGGGACAGGGGGCGATCAGCCCCAGCATCTT. Its protein is CASSQGTGGDQPQHL.

This clonotype was counted a few times. The rearrangement links TRBV5-4 to TRBJ1-1; D may be TRBD1 (5 bases). This CDR3 has 14 amino acids. Trimming took off 0 bases at V and 5 bases at J, with 11 bases between the two ends. The germline V gene encodes CDR1 SGHNT and CDR2 YYREEE (reference sequence). The CDR3 DNA sequence: TGTGCCAGCAGCTTGGGGTCAGGGATTACTGAAGCTTTCTTT. This sequence encodes CASSLGSGITEAFF.

This clonotype was counted only a few times. The chain joins TRBV28 to TRBJ2-1; possible D gene TRBD2, 6 bases. Germline V gene data show CDR1 as MDHEN and CDR2 as SYDVKM. The V and J ends lost 3 bases and 8 bases respectively, with 14 bases between them. The CDR3 has 14 residues. DNA of the CDR3: TGTGCCAGCAGTTTCCGCCGGGAGTTCGATGAGCAGTTCTTC. Translation: CASSFRREFDEQFF.